This T cell receptor (beta chain) was captured in a study of STAT3 mutations in large granular lymphocyte leukemia. Study-level findings and limits: At least one immunodominant TCR beta clonotype appeared in every T-cell large granular lymphocyte leukemia patient. Clonal expansion was inferred from other time points because no sample existed at each clone's first appearance.

In regard to this clone: The antigen remains unidentified.

TCRdb's table, derived via immunoSEQ multiplex PCR, lists solely in-frame clones and lacks some. This table holds some 2,500 clones, roughly 45% found once. CDR1 is GTSNPN and CDR2 is SVGIG in the germline V gene (reference sequence). The CDR3 loop spans 10 amino acids. V lost 8 bases to trimming and J lost 9 bases, with 11 bases between them. The TCR sequence derives from a man aged 55 to 70 with T-cell large granular lymphocyte leukemia. Some clones in this sample may be carry-over from other donors' samples. The rearrangement joins TRBV30 to TRBJ2-1, with D uncertain. The sequenced sample was peripheral blood mononuclear cells. This CDR3 is CAAFGPEQFF. The CDR3 coding sequence is TGTGCCGCTTTCGGGCCTGAGCAGTTCTTC.